The rows below give T cell receptor beta chains drawn from one sample of a study of CD8+ T cells in alopecia areata. TCRdb's copy holds only in-frame clones and misses some; the assay was immunoSEQ multiplex PCR. The sample carries 150,000 to 200,000 clones, roughly 60% recorded once. The sequencing used CD4+ T cells sorted from blood, collected between weeks 55 and 70, from a patient treated with tofacitinib. These receptors came from a human donor with alopecia areata. Each CDR3 is given with its conserved first and last residue. Each record gives: J gene, V gene, clone size, D gene, CDR3 DNA, CDR3 protein. D genes are given only for firm matches. A row's size may be missing; if present it is once, few, many or a size class.

j_gene: TRBJ2-2
v_gene: TRBV4-1
abundance: few
d_gene: TRBD1
CDR3nt: TGCGCCAGCAGCCAAGTCGCAGGGGGAAGTTCCGGGGAGCTGTTTTTT
CDR3aa: CASSQVAGGSSGELFF

j_gene: TRBJ1-1
v_gene: TRBV29-1
abundance: few
d_gene: -
CDR3nt: TGCAGCGTTGAAGGGTACACTGAAGCTTTCTTT
CDR3aa: CSVEGYTEAFF

j_gene: TRBJ2-1
v_gene: TRBV5-1
abundance: -
d_gene: TRBD2
CDR3nt: TGCGCCAGCAGCTTGTTTTATCGACTAGCGGGGTTCAATGAGCAGTTCTTC
CDR3aa: CASSLFYRLAGFNEQFF

j_gene: TRBJ2-5
v_gene: TRBV6-5
abundance: -
d_gene: TRBD1
CDR3nt: TGTGCCAGCAGTTTGGGACAGCAAGAGACCCAGTACTTC
CDR3aa: CASSLGQQETQYF

j_gene: TRBJ2-5
v_gene: TRBV6-5
abundance: -
d_gene: -
CDR3nt: TGTGCCAGCAGACGAGGGACCTGGGCGGCGGAGACCCAGTACTTC
CDR3aa: CASRRGTWAAETQYF

j_gene: TRBJ2-3
v_gene: TRBV6-5
abundance: once
d_gene: -
CDR3nt: TGTGCCAGCAGCTTGAATGGGGATACGCAGTATTTT
CDR3aa: CASSLNGDTQYF

j_gene: TRBJ1-1
v_gene: TRBV6-5
abundance: -
d_gene: TRBD1
CDR3nt: TGTGCCAGCAGGCCGATGGGACAGGGGGCGCGAGCTTTCTTT
CDR3aa: CASRPMGQGARAFF

j_gene: TRBJ1-5
v_gene: TRBV6-5
abundance: few
d_gene: -
CDR3nt: TGTGCCAGCAGTTACTCCGGGGGACCCAATCAGCCCCAGCATTTT
CDR3aa: CASSYSGGPNQPQHF

j_gene: TRBJ1-4
v_gene: TRBV7-9
abundance: -
d_gene: TRBD1
CDR3nt: TGTGCCAGCAGCTCCTCCCCCCGGGACAGGGGTGATGAAAAACTGTTTTTT
CDR3aa: CASSSSPRDRGDEKLFF

j_gene: TRBJ2-3
v_gene: TRBV6-5
abundance: -
d_gene: TRBD2
CDR3nt: TGTGCCAGCAGTAGGGCTAGCGGGGCCACAGATACGCAGTATTTT
CDR3aa: CASSRASGATDTQYF

j_gene: TRBJ2-7
v_gene: TRBV5-1
abundance: -
d_gene: -
CDR3nt: TGCGCCAGCAGTCCGGAATCATATGGGAACGAGCAGTACTTC
CDR3aa: CASSPESYGNEQYF

j_gene: TRBJ1-6
v_gene: TRBV19
abundance: -
d_gene: TRBD1
CDR3nt: TGTGCCAGTACTGGGGACAGAGACCCTAGCTCCTATAATTCACCCCTCCACTTT
CDR3aa: CASTGDRDPSSYNSPLHF

j_gene: TRBJ1-4
v_gene: TRBV29-1
abundance: -
d_gene: -
CDR3nt: TGCAGCGTTGGAATGTATGAAAAACTGTTTTTT
CDR3aa: CSVGMYEKLFF

j_gene: TRBJ1-2
v_gene: TRBV2
abundance: once
d_gene: -
CDR3nt: TGTGCCAGCAGTAAACGCGGGATTCAATATGGCTACACCTTC
CDR3aa: CASSKRGIQYGYTF

j_gene: TRBJ2-3
v_gene: TRBV6-1
abundance: -
d_gene: TRBD2
CDR3nt: TGTGCCAGCAGGGGACTAGCCTTCACAGATACGCAGTATTTT
CDR3aa: CASRGLAFTDTQYF

j_gene: TRBJ1-2
v_gene: TRBV7-2
abundance: few
d_gene: -
CDR3nt: TGTGCCAGCAGCTTGGACACATGGGACTATGGCTACACCTTC
CDR3aa: CASSLDTWDYGYTF

j_gene: TRBJ2-4
v_gene: TRBV4-1
abundance: many
d_gene: TRBD1
CDR3nt: TGCGCCAGCAGCCAAGCGAATTATCCGGGACAGGGAATAGCCAAAAACATTCAGTACTTC
CDR3aa: CASSQANYPGQGIAKNIQYF

j_gene: TRBJ2-3
v_gene: TRBV29-1
abundance: -
d_gene: TRBD1
CDR3nt: TGCAGCGTTGCCATTCCCACAGGGGGCACAGATACGCAGTATTTT
CDR3aa: CSVAIPTGGTDTQYF

j_gene: TRBJ2-2
v_gene: TRBV30
abundance: -
d_gene: -
CDR3nt: TGTGCCTGGGCTGAAGCGGGTTTACTAGCAGCCGGGGAGCTGTTTTTT
CDR3aa: CAWAEAGLLAAGELFF

j_gene: TRBJ2-7
v_gene: TRBV6-1
abundance: -
d_gene: -
CDR3nt: TGTGCCAGCAGTCCCCGCTACGAGCAGTACTTC
CDR3aa: CASSPRYEQYF

j_gene: TRBJ1-2
v_gene: TRBV29-1
abundance: -
d_gene: -
CDR3nt: TGCAGCGTGGGGGCAACTAAGGAGGATGGCTACACCTTC
CDR3aa: CSVGATKEDGYTF

j_gene: TRBJ1-5
v_gene: TRBV2
abundance: -
d_gene: -
CDR3nt: TGTGCCAGCAGTAGGCTGCAGGGACTCAATCAGCCCCAGCATTTT
CDR3aa: CASSRLQGLNQPQHF

j_gene: TRBJ2-7
v_gene: TRBV15
abundance: -
d_gene: -
CDR3nt: TGTGCCACCAGCAGAGATACTGAGCACGAGCAGTACTTC
CDR3aa: CATSRDTEHEQYF

j_gene: TRBJ2-2
v_gene: TRBV6-5
abundance: few
d_gene: -
CDR3nt: TGTGCCAGCAGTTACTCCGGGAACACCGGGGAGCTGTTTTTT
CDR3aa: CASSYSGNTGELFF